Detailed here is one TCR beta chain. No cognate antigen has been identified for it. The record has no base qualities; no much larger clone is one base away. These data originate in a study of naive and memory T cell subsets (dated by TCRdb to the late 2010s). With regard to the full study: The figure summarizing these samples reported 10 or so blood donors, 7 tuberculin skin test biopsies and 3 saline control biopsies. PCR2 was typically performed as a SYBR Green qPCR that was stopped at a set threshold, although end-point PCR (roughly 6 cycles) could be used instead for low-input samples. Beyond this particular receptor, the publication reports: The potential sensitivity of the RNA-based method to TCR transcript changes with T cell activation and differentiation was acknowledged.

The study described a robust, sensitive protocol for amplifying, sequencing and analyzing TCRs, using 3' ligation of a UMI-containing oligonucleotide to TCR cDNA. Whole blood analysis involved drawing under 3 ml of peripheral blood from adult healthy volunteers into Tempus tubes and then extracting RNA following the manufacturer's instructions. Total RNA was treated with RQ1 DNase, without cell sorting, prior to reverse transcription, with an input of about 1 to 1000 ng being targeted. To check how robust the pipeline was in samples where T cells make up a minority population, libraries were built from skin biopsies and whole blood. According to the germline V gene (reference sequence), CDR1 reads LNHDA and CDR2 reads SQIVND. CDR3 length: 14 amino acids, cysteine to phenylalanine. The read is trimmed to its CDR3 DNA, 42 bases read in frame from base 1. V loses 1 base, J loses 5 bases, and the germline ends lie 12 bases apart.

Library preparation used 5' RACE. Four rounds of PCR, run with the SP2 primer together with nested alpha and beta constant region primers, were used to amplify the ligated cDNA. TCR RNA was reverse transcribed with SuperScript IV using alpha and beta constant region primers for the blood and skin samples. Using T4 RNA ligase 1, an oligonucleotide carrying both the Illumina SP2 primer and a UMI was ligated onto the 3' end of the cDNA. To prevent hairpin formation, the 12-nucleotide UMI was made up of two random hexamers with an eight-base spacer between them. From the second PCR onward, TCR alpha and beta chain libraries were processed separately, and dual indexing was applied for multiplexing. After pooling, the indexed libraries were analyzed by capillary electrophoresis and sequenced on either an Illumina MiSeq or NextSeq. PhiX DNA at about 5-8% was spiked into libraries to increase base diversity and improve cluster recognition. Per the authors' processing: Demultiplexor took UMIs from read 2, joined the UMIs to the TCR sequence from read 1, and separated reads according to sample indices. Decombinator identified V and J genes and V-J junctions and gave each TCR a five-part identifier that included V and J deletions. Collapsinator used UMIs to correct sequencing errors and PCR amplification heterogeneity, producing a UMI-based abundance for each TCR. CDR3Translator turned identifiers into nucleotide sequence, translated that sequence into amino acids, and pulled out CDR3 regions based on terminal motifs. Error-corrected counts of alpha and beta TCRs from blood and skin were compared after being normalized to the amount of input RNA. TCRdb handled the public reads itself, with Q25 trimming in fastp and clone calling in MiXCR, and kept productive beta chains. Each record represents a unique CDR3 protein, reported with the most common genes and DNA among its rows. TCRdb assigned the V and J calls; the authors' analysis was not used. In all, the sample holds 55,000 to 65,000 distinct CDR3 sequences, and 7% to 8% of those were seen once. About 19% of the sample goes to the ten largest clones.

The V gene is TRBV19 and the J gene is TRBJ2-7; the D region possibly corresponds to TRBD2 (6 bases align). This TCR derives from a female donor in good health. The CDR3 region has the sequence CASSIVGGGNEQYF. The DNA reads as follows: TGTGCCAGTAGTATAGTCGGCGGCGGGAACGAGCAGTACTTC.